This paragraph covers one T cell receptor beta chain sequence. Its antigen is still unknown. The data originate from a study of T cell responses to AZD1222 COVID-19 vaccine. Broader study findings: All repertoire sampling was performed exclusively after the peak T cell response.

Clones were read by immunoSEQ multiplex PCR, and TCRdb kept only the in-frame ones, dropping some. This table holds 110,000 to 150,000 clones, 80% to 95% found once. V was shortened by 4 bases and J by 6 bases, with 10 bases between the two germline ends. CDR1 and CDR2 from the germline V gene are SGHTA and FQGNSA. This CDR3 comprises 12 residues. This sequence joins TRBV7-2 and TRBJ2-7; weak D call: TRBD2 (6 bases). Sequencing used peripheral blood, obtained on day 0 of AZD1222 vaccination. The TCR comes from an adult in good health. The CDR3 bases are TGTGCCAGCAGCTCGGGGCGGGGCGAGCAGTACTTC. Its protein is CASSSGRGEQYF.